This entry lists 10 T cell receptor beta chains sequenced from one sample in a study of T-cell reconstitution after alpha-beta-depleted transplantation in children. Unique molecular identifiers featured in how the TCRbeta library was prepared. TCRdb used MiXCR to reprocess the PCR reads, holding one entry per CDR3 protein. Among hundreds of thousands of distinct CDR3 sequences, over 9.5% were seen once, and the ten largest hold less than 5%. Material: PBMCs from the stem cell graft donor, obtained from the stem cell graft. These receptors all come from a human donor who donated a stem cell graft to a child with acute myeloid leukemia.

This clonotype occurred a few times. The gene calls are TRBV10-3 and TRBJ2-7; TRBD1 aligns across 9 bases. Germline V gene lookup returns CDR1 ENHRY and CDR2 SYGVKD. Losses at the gene ends were 9 bases for V and 4 bases for J; bases not matched to a gene: 7. This CDR3 is 13 amino acids long. The CDR3 loop is CAIQGQGVYEQYF. Here the CDR3 DNA reads TGTGCCATTCAGGGACAGGGCGTTTACGAGCAGTACTTC.

The chain has TRBV7-2 and TRBJ2-7, with D possibly being TRBD1 (5 bases). The CDR3 has 14 amino acids. The germline V gene has CDR1 SGHTA and CDR2 FQGNSA. Trimming removed 3 bases at V and 2 bases at J, with 11 bases between. For the CDR3, the DNA is TGTGCCAGCAGCTTCCAGGGAAGAACCTACGAGCAGTACTTC. Translation: CASSFQGRTYEQYF.

The CDR3 loop reads CASSPPDSYEQYF. The CDR3 region has the DNA TGTGCCAGCAGCCCCCCGGATTCCTACGAGCAGTACTTC. This rearrangement joins TRBV7-9 to TRBJ2-7; D gene uncertain. V shed 5 bases and J shed 1 base, with 9 bases lying between them. Germline V gene sequence: CDR1 SEHNR, CDR2 FQNEAQ (reference sequence). The CDR3 extends over 13 amino acids.

This clonotype appeared many times. The chain employs TRBV10-3 and TRBJ2-2, with D possibly being TRBD1 (5 bases). CDR3 length equals 15 residues. V gave up 4 bases and J gave up 5 bases, with 14 bases separating them. The germline V gene encodes CDR1 ENHRY and CDR2 SYGVKD. CDR3 residues: CAISARQYRTGELFF. DNA for the CDR3: TGTGCCATCAGTGCCAGACAGTACAGGACCGGGGAGCTGTTTTTT.

This clonotype was observed many times. This chain links TRBV29-1 with TRBJ2-1, with 8 nucleotides matching TRBD1. Germline CDR1 is SQVTM and CDR2 is ANQGSEA. The length of the CDR3 is 15 residues. The J segment lost 6 bases and the V segment lost 4 bases, leaving 11 bases of the junction unmatched. CDR3 in DNA: TGCAGCGTTGCTCCCCAGGGGGCTCAGACCAATGAGCAGTTCTTC. Protein: CSVAPQGAQTNEQFF.

The chain joins TRBV5-1 to TRBJ1-2; maybe TRBD1 (6 bases). The CDR3 extends over 13 amino acids. Trimming shortened V by 4 bases and J by 3 bases, and 10 bases separated the two germline ends. CDR1 and CDR2 (germline): SGHRS, YFSETQ. CDR3 residues: CASSGTNYYGYTF. The CDR3, as DNA: TGCGCCAGCAGCGGGACAAACTACTATGGCTACACCTTC.

Details on this clonotype: An end of the junction does not agree with germline; a read error may underlie this. V usage is TRBV28 and J usage is TRBJ2-7; 12 bases agree with TRBD2. The CDR3 covers 18 residues. Germline loops: CDR1 MDHEN, CDR2 SYDVKM. DNA for the CDR3: TGTGCCAGCAGTTTCCCGACTAGCGGGAGCATTAAAAAGTACGAGCAGTGCTTC. It translates to CASSFPTSGSIKKYEQCF.

A few counts support this clonotype. The chain couples TRBV5-1 to TRBJ1-2, with 7 nucleotides matching TRBD1. The CDR3 runs 15 residues. V shed 0 bases, J shed 4 bases, and the junction held 6 bases outside the gene matches. The germline V gene encodes CDR1 SGHRS and CDR2 YFSETQ. CDR3 in amino acids: CASSLEGDSGYGYTF. For the CDR3, the DNA is TGCGCCAGCAGCTTGGAAGGGGACAGCGGCTATGGCTACACCTTC.

The gene calls are TRBV30 and TRBJ2-7; 7 bases line up with TRBD1. After removal of 5 bases from V and 5 bases from J, the junction contained 6 bases not matched to a gene. Per the germline V gene, CDR1 is GTSNPN and CDR2 is SVGIG (reference sequence). This CDR3 is built from 12 residues. Here the CDR3 reads CAWSTGSHEQYF. CDR3 DNA sequence: TGTGCCTGGTCGACAGGGTCCCACGAGCAGTACTTC. The variable domain in full, with the rest retrieved from reference TRBV30 and TRBJ2-7, is SQTIHQWPATLVQPVGSPLSLECTVEGTSNPNLYWYRQAAGRGLQLLFYSVGIGQISSEVPQNLSASRPQDRQFILSSKKLLLSDSGFYLCAWSTGSHEQYFGPGTRLTVT.

This clonotype was detected ten times or more. The rearrangement uses TRBV4-1 and TRBJ2-7, with D possibly matching TRBD1 (6 bases). There are 16 residues in the CDR3. Germline CDR1 is MGHRA and CDR2 is YSYEKL. The ends were cut back, 2 bases at V and 3 bases at J, with 17 bases in the middle. CDR3 sequence reads: CASSQIPSGGGYEQYF. CDR3 coding DNA: TGCGCCAGCAGCCAAATCCCTTCTGGGGGCGGCTACGAGCAGTACTTC.